Listed below are T cell receptor beta chains from one sample, sequenced in a study of technical replicates of blood from several donors. The assay was immunoSEQ multiplex PCR, and TCRdb's table has in-frame clones only and misses some. The repertoire has roughly 100,000 clones, about 95% of them found once; the top ten carry 0.34%. Sequenced material: T cells isolated from PBMCs. Receptors were obtained from a human donor in good health. CDR3s include the opening cysteine and the closing phenylalanine or tryptophan. A D gene is named only where the DNA matches it firmly. Clone size appears in some rows only: once, few, many, or a class for an expanded clone.

>TRBD1|NA|TRBV5-1|TRBJ2-5
TGCGCCAGCAGCCAAGGGACAGCGCAAGAGACCCAGTACTTC
CASSQGTAQETQYF
>NA|NA|TRBV29-1|TRBJ1-5
TGCAGCGTGGTATCAGGGGTAAATCAGCCCCAGCATTTT
CSVVSGVNQPQHF
>NA|NA|TRBV5-6|TRBJ1-3
TGTGCCAGCAGTAGACACGACAGCTTCTCTGGAAACACCATATATTTT
CASSRHDSFSGNTIYF
>NA|NA|TRBV18|TRBJ1-1
TGTGCCAGCTCACAGCAGGGTTTACACACTGAAGCTTTCTTT
CASSQQGLHTEAFF
>NA|once|TRBV19|TRBJ1-2
TGTGCCAGTAGTGTCTTGGGCGGCTACACCTTC
CASSVLGGYTF
>NA|NA|TRBV6-1|TRBJ2-7
TGTGCCAGCACCTCTGGGGCTAGCGCCTATTACGAGCAGTACTTC
CASTSGASAYYEQYF
>TRBD1|NA|TRBV7-3|TRBJ2-1
TGTGCCAGCAGCCCAGGTGGGACAGGGTACAATGAGCAGTTCTTC
CASSPGGTGYNEQFF
>NA|once|TRBV27|TRBJ1-5
TGTGCCAGCAGTGGCGGACAGAATCAGCCCCAGCATTTT
CASSGGQNQPQHF
>TRBD2|once|TRBV10-3|TRBJ2-3
TGTGCCATCAGTGGGATAGCGGGAGTTAGAACAGATACGCAGTATTTT
CAISGIAGVRTDTQYF
>TRBD1|NA|TRBV27|TRBJ1-5
TGTGCCAGCAGTCCAGGGGACAGGAGCAATCAGCCCCAGCATTTT
CASSPGDRSNQPQHF
>NA|NA|TRBV29-1|TRBJ1-1
TGCAGCGGACTAAACACTGAAGCTTTCTTT
CSGLNTEAFF